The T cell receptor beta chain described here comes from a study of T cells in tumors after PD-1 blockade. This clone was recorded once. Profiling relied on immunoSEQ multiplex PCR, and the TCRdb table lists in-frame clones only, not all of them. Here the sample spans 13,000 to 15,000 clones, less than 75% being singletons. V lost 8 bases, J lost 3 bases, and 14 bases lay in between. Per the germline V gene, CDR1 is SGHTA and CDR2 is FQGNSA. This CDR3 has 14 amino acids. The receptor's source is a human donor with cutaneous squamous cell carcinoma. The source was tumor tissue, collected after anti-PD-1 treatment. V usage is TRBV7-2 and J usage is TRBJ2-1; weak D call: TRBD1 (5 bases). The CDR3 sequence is CASGADVIYNEQFF. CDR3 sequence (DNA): TGTGCCAGCGGGGCGGACGTGATCTACAATGAGCAGTTCTTC.